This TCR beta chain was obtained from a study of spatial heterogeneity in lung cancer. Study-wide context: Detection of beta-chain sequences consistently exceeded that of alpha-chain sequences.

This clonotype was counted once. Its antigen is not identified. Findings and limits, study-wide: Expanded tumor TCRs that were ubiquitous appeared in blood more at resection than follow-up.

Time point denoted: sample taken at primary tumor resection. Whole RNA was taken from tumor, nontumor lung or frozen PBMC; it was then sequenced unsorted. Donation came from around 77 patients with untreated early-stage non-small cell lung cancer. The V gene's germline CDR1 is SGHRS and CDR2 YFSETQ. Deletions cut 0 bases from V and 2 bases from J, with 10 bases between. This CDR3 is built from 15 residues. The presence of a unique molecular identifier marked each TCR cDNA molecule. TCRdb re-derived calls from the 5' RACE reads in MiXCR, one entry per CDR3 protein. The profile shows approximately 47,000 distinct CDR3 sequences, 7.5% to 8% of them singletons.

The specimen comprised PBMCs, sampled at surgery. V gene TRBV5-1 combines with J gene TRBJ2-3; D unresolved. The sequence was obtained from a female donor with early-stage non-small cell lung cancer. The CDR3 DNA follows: TGCGCCAGCAGCTTGGAGTCAGCGACCACAGATACGCAGTATTTT. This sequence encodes CASSLESATTDTQYF.